Included here is one TCR beta chain sequence, with context. Its antigen is still unknown. The PCR ran on 60 Vbeta and 13 Jbeta primers. Sequencing used immunoSEQ multiplex PCR; TCRdb keeps in-frame clones, though not all of them. Seen here are 150,000 to 200,000 clones, roughly 79% observed once, and the top ten hold approximately 2.1%. The CDR3 totals 15 residues. Germline V gene data show CDR1 as MNHEY and CDR2 as SVGAGI. Germline trimming cut 2 bases from V and 5 bases from J; bases unmatched to any gene: 7. These data originate in a study of cytomegalovirus exposure and HLA in healthy donors. Across the study: Tens of millions of unique TCRs from HLA-typed donors made up an early data release.

Study-wide results and limits: The authors enumerated some 160 TCR beta chains as linked to cytomegalovirus.

V and J are TRBV6-5 and TRBJ2-7, with 9 nucleotides matching TRBD1. The sequence derives from a woman aged 25-40 years in good health and CMV-seropositive. The sequenced material came from PBMCs. The CDR3 loop reads CASSYRLQGAHEQYF. In DNA form, the CDR3 reads TGTGCCAGCAGTTACCGCCTACAGGGGGCCCACGAGCAGTACTTC.